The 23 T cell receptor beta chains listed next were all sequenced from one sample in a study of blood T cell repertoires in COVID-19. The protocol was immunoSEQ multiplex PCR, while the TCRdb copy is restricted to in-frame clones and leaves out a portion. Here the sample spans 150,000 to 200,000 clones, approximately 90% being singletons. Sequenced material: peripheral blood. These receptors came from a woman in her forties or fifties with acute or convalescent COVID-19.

The CDR3 DNA reads as TGCAGTGCTAGTGCTCTAGCGGGGGGGCCCCCAGATACGCAGTATTTT. This translates into CSASALAGGPPDTQYF. The chain joins TRBV20-1 to TRBJ2-3, with TRBD2 matching 12 bases. CDR1 and CDR2 (germline): DFQATT, SNEGSKA (reference sequence). The CDR3 spans 16 residues. The junction had 8 bases not matched to a gene; V was cut back by 3 bases and J by 4 bases.

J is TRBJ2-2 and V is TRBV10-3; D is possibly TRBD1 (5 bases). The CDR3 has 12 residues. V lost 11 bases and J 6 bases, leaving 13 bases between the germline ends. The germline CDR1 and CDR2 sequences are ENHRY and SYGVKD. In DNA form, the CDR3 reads TGTGCCTCGACTTGGGGCTCCGGGGAGCTGTTTTTT. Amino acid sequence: CASTWGSGELFF.

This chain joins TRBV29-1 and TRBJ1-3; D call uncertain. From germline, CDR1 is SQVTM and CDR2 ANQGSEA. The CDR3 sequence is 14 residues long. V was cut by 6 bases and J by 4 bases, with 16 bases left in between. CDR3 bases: TGCAGCGTCTCGGTCGGTTTGTGGGGAAACACCATATATTTT. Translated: CSVSVGLWGNTIYF. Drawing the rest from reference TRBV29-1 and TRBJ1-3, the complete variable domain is SAVISQKPSRDICQRGTSLTIQCQVDSQVTMMFWYRQQPGQSLTLIATANQGSEATYESGFVIDKFPISRPNLTFSTLTVSNMSPEDSSIYLCSVSVGLWGNTIYFGEGSWLTVV.

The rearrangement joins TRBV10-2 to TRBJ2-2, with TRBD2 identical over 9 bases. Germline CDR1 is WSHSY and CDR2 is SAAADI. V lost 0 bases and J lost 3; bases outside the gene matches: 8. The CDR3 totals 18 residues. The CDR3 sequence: CASSESTGGTSYTGELFF. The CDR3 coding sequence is TGCGCCAGCAGTGAGTCTACCGGTGGGACTAGCTACACCGGGGAGCTGTTTTTT.

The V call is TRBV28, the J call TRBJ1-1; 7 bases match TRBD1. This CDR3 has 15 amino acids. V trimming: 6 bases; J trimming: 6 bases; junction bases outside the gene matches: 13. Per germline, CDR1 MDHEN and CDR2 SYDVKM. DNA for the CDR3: TGTGCCAGCAGCCGCCCCGACAGGGTGAGCCCTGAAGCTTTCTTT. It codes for CASSRPDRVSPEAFF.

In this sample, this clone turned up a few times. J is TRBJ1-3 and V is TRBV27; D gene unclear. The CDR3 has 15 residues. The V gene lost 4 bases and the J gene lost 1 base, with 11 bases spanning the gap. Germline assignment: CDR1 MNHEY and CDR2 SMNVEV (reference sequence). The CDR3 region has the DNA TGTGCCAGCAGTTCCCTTCTAGATTCTGGAAACACCATATATTTT. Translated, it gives CASSSLLDSGNTIYF.

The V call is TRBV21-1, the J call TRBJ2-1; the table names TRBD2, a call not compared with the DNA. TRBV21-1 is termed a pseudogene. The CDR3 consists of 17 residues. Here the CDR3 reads CASSSGTSGRAYNEQFF. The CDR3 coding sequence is TGTGCCAGCAGCAGCGGGACTAGCGGGAGGGCCTACAATGAGCAGTTCTTC.

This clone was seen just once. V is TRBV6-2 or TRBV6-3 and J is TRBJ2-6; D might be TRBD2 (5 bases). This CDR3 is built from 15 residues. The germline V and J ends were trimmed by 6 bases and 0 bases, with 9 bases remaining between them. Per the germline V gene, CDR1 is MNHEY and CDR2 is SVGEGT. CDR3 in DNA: TGTGCCAGCAGCCCCGGACTCTCTGGGGCCAACGTCCTGACTTTC. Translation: CASSPGLSGANVLTF.

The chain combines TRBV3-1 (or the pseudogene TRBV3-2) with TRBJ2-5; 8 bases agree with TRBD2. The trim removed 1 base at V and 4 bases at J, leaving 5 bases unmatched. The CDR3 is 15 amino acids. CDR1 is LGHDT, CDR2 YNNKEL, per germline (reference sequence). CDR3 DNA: TGTGCCAGCAGCCAAGCGGGGGGGCCGGGAGAGACCCAGTACTTC. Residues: CASSQAGGPGETQYF.

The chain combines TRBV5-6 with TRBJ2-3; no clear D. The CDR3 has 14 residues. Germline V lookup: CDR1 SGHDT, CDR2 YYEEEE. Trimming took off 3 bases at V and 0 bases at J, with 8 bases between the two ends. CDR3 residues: CASSSSSSTDTQYF. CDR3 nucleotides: TGTGCCAGCAGCTCGAGCTCTAGCACAGATACGCAGTATTTT.

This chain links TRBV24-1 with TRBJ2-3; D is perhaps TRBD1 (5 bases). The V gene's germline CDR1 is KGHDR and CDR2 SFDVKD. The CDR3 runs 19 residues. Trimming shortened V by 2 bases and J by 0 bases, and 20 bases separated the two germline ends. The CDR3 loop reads CATSDCRGFGHNSTDTQYF. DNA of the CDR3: TGTGCCACCAGTGATTGTAGGGGCTTTGGACATAACAGCACAGATACGCAGTATTTT.

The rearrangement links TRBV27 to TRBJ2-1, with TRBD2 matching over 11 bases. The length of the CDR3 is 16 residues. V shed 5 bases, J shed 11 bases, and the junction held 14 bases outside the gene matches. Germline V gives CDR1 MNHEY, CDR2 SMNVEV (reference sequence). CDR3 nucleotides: TGTGCCAGCAGTACACTAGCGGGAGTGGGGATGTGGAAGCAGTTCTTC. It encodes CASSTLAGVGMWKQFF.

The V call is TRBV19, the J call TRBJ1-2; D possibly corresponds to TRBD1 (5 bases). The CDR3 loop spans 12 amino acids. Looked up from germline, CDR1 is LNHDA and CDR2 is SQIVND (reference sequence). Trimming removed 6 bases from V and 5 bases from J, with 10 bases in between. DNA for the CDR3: TGTGCCAGTAGACAGGCCTATTATGGCTACACCTTC. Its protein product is CASRQAYYGYTF.

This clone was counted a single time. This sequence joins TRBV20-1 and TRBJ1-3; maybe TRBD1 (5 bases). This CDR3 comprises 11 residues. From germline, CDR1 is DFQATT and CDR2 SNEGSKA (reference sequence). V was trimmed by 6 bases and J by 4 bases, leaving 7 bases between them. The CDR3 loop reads CSARTGNTIYF. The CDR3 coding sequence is TGCAGTGCGAGGACAGGAAACACCATATATTTT.

CDR3 residues: CASKGSGQETQYF. As DNA, the CDR3 is TGTGCCAGCAAGGGTAGCGGACAAGAGACCCAGTACTTC. The chain is built from TRBV6-5 and TRBJ2-5, with TRBD2 as a possible D gene (6 bases). Trimming left V 7 bases short and J 2 bases short, with 11 bases between. The CDR3 contains 13 residues. Germline V gene sequence: CDR1 MNHEY, CDR2 SVGAGI.

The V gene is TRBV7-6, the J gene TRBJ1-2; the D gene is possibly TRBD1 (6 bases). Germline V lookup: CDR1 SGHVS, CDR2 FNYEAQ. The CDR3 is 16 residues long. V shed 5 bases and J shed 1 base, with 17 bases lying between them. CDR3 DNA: TGTGCCAGCAGCCTACCTGACAGGAGTCATAACTATGGCTACACCTTC. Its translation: CASSLPDRSHNYGYTF. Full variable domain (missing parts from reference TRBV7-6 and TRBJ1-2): GAGVSQSPRYKVTKRGQDVALRCDPISGHVSLYWYRQALGQGPEFLTYFNYEAQQDKSGLPNDRFSAERPEGSISTLTIQRTEQRDSAMYRCASSLPDRSHNYGYTFGSGTRLTVV.

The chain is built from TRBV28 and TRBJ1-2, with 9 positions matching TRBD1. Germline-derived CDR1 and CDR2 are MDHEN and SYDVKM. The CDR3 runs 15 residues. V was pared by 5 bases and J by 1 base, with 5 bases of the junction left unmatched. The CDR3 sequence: CASSGRQGGNYGYTF. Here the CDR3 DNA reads TGTGCCAGCAGTGGCCGACAGGGGGGTAACTATGGCTACACCTTC.

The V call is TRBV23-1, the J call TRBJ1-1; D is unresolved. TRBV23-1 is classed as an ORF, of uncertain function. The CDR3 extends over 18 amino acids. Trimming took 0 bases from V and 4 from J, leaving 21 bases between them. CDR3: CASSQSRTQTCWGTEAFF. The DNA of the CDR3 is TGCGCCAGCAGTCAATCTCGGACTCAGACCTGCTGGGGCACTGAAGCTTTCTTT.

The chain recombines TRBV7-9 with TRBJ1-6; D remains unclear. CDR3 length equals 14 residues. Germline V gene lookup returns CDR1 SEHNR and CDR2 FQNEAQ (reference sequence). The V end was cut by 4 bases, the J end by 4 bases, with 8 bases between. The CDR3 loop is CASSSSGYNSPLHF. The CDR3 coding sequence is TGTGCCAGCAGCTCGTCGGGATATAATTCACCCCTCCACTTT.

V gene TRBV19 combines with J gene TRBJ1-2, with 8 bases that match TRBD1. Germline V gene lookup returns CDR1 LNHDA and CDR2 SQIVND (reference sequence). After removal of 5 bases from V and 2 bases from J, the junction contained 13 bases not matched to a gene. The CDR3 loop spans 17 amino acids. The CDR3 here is CASSSRGGDRGNYGYTF. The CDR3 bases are TGTGCCAGTAGTTCCCGGGGAGGAGACAGGGGAAACTATGGCTACACCTTC.

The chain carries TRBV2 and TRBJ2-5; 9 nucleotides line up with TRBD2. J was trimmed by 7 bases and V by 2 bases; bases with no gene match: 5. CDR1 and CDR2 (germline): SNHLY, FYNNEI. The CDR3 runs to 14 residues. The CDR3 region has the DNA TGTGCCAGCAGTGAACTAGCGGGACCGGGGACCCAGTACTTC. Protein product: CASSELAGPGTQYF.

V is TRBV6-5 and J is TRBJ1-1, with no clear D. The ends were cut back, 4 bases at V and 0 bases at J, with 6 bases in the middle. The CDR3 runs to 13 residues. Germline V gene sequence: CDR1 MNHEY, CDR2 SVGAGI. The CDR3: CASSFTLNTEAFF. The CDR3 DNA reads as TGTGCCAGCAGTTTTACACTGAACACTGAAGCTTTCTTT.

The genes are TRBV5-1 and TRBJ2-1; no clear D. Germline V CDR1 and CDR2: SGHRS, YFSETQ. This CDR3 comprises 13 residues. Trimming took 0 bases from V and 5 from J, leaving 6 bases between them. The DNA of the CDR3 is TGCGCCAGCAGCTTGGCCGGAGACAATGAGCAGTTCTTC. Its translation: CASSLAGDNEQFF.